The source of this TCR beta chain is a study of CD8 T cells in Susac syndrome. This clonotype was observed a single time. An input of about 0.5 to 1 ug of RNA was subjected to reverse transcription using random hexamers. TCRdb reanalysed the immunoSEQ multiplex PCR reads using MiXCR and keeps one entry per CDR3 protein. The table records 100,000 to 150,000 distinct CDR3 sequences, approximately 93% of them present only once. V shed 0 bases and J shed 3 bases, with 9 bases lying between them. CDR1 SGDLS and CDR2 YYNGEE come from the germline V gene. The CDR3 contains 14 residues. The sequenced sample was CD8+ T cells from PBMCs. This sequence was found in a human donor with multiple sclerosis. The rearrangement uses TRBV9 and TRBJ2-5; D call uncertain. CDR3 amino acids: CASSVAAREETQYF. CDR3 sequence (DNA): TGTGCCAGCAGCGTAGCGGCCCGGGAAGAGACCCAGTACTTC.